The 14 T cell receptor beta chains below come from one sample, sequenced in a study of human T cells and chemical hapten exposure. As to time point: patch test 1, 2 weeks after DPC sensitization. Treatment given: therapeutic diphenylcyclopropenone sensitization with weekly scalp DPC. MiXCR, applied by TCRdb to the RACE reads, yields one record per CDR3 protein. The profile shows 300,000 to 350,000 distinct CDR3 sequences, under 8% of them singletons. Source: whole blood, taken in connection with sensitization to the hapten diphenylcyclopropenone (DPC). The receptors shown here come from a woman aged 18-29 years with alopecia areata. Some clones in this sample may be carry-over from other donors' samples.

This clonotype was detected only a few times. The chain combines TRBV6-2 or TRBV6-3 with TRBJ1-6, with D possibly TRBD1 on 5 matching bases. V was clipped by 7 bases and J by 8 bases, with 15 bases between them. The germline gives CDR1 MNHEY, CDR2 SVGEGT. The CDR3 covers 14 residues. The DNA for the CDR3 is TGTGCCAGCACCGAGGTCCAGGGTTATTCACCCCTCCACTTT. Protein: CASTEVQGYSPLHF.

This clonotype showed up many times. J is TRBJ2-3 and V is TRBV3-1; tentatively, D is TRBD1 or TRBD2 (5 bases each). This CDR3 has 13 residues. V gave up 2 bases and J gave up 4 bases, with 7 bases separating them. In germline, CDR1 is LGHDT, CDR2 YNNKEL (reference sequence). The CDR3 here is CASSQRGADTQYF. For the CDR3, the DNA is TGTGCCAGCAGCCAAAGGGGAGCAGATACGCAGTATTTT.

The chain couples TRBV7-2 to TRBJ1-5, with D perhaps matching TRBD1 (6 bases). The germline V gene encodes CDR1 SGHTA and CDR2 FQGNSA. There are 15 residues in the CDR3. The ends were cut back, 6 bases at V and 4 bases at J, with 16 bases in the middle. CDR3 sequence (DNA): TGTGCCAGCAGAGGGCCCGGGGGCGCGAATCAGCCCCAGCATTTT. Translation gives CASRGPGGANQPQHF.

This clonotype was seen repeatedly, ten times or more. CDR3: CASSPERGPIGELFF. Here the CDR3 DNA reads TGCGCCAGCAGCCCGGAGCGGGGCCCTATCGGGGAGCTGTTTTTT. The V and J genes are TRBV4-3 and TRBJ2-2; 7 bases align to TRBD2. Trimming removed 4 bases from V and 7 bases from J; junction bases left unmatched: 9. This CDR3 comprises 15 residues. CDR1 is LGHNA, CDR2 YSLEER, per germline.

This clonotype was seen repeatedly, ten times or more. J is TRBJ2-1 and V is TRBV24-1; 10 nucleotides agree with TRBD2. The CDR3 covers 19 residues. V lost 4 bases to trimming and J lost 3 bases; unmatched junction nucleotides: 14. Germline V gene data show CDR1 as KGHDR and CDR2 as SFDVKD. This chain's CDR3 is CATSDPNGGSGGHYNEQFF. The DNA for the CDR3 is TGTGCCACCAGTGACCCCAATGGGGGTAGCGGGGGGCACTACAATGAGCAGTTCTTC.

This clonotype was recorded a few times. V usage is TRBV20-1 and J usage is TRBJ2-1; TRBD2 matches at 9 bases. Germline CDR1 is DFQATT and CDR2 is SNEGSKA (reference sequence). CDR3 length equals 14 residues. J lost 5 bases, V lost 7 bases, and 9 bases had no gene match. The CDR3 here is CSELAGGTHNEQFF. The CDR3 bases are TGCAGTGAACTGGCGGGGGGGACCCACAATGAGCAGTTCTTC.

The chain couples TRBV2 to TRBJ2-7, with a weak D call TRBD2 (6 bases). Trimming stripped 2 bases from V and 4 bases from J, with 9 bases between. CDR1 SNHLY and CDR2 FYNNEI come from the germline V gene. The CDR3 contains 13 residues. In nucleotides, the CDR3 is TGTGCCAGCAGTGAACTAGCGTGTTACGAGCAGTACTTC. It yields the protein CASSELACYEQYF.

V is TRBV4-3 and J is TRBJ1-1, with D maybe TRBD1 (6 bases). Germline CDR1 reads LGHNA; CDR2 reads YSLEER. With 0 bases removed from V and 7 bases from J, the gap between germline ends came to 15 bases. This CDR3 region has 15 residues. CDR3 nucleotide sequence: TGCGCCAGCAGCCAAGAACGGAACAGGGAAAATGAAGCTTTCTTT. Its protein is CASSQERNRENEAFF.

This clonotype was picked up many times. The gene calls are TRBV6-2 or TRBV6-3 and TRBJ2-4; D possibly corresponds to TRBD2 (6 bases). With 6 bases removed from V and 0 bases from J, the gap between germline ends came to 6 bases. CDR3 size: 13 residues. Germline assignment: CDR1 MNHEY and CDR2 SVGEGT. Written as DNA, the CDR3 is TGTGCCAGCAGGACTAGAGCCAAAAACATTCAGTACTTC. Amino acid sequence: CASRTRAKNIQYF.

This clonotype has at least ten counts. The DNA of the CDR3 is TGTGCCAGCAGGAGACAGGGCCAAGAGACCCAGTACTTC. It is translated as CASRRQGQETQYF. The chain couples TRBV7-9 to TRBJ2-5, with 7 bases aligning to TRBD1. Germline V CDR1 and CDR2: SEHNR, FQNEAQ (reference sequence). V lost 6 bases, J lost 1 base, and 2 bases stayed unmatched. This CDR3 has 13 amino acids.

This chain joins TRBV6-1 and TRBJ2-6; a possible D gene is TRBD1 (5 bases). Deletions cut 6 bases from V and 0 bases from J, with 12 bases between. The V gene's germline CDR1 is MNHNS and CDR2 SASEGT. This CDR3 spans 16 amino acids. CDR3 coding DNA: TGTGCCAGCAGCCTTTCAGGGTCCTCTGGGGCCAACGTCCTGACTTTC. Protein: CASSLSGSSGANVLTF.

The chain uses TRBV3-1 and TRBJ2-2; 13 positions agree with TRBD2. The CDR3 sequence is 22 residues long. V trimming: 0 bases; J trimming: 0 bases; junction bases outside the gene matches: 13. Germline loops: CDR1 LGHDT, CDR2 YNNKEL (reference sequence). In DNA, the CDR3 is TGTGCCAGCAGCCAAGAGCCCTCCCTGGGACTAGCGGGGTTTCCGAACACCGGGGAGCTGTTTTTT. It yields the protein CASSQEPSLGLAGFPNTGELFF.

This clonotype was counted many times. The V gene is TRBV29-1, the J gene TRBJ2-3; D ambiguous. This CDR3 is 14 amino acids long. Trimming stripped 6 bases from V and 5 bases from J, with 18 bases between. From germline, CDR1 is SQVTM and CDR2 ANQGSEA. CDR3 amino acids: CSVIVPGVGDTQYF. CDR3 sequence (DNA): TGCAGCGTCATAGTTCCCGGAGTGGGAGATACGCAGTATTTT.

This clonotype was seen only a few times. The V gene is TRBV2, the J gene TRBJ1-4; the match to TRBD1 covers 11 bases. The CDR3 extends over 14 amino acids. The V segment lost 6 bases and the J segment 7 bases; nucleotides outside the gene matches: 4. The germline V gene encodes CDR1 SNHLY and CDR2 FYNNEI. The CDR3 nucleotides are TGTGCCAGCAGCGGACAGGGGGCAGGTGAAAAACTGTTTTTT. This encodes CASSGQGAGEKLFF. The variable domain in full, with the rest retrieved from reference TRBV2 and TRBJ1-4, is EPEVTQTPSHQVTQMGQEVILRCVPISNHLYFYWYRQILGQKVEFLVSFYNNEISEKSEIFDDQFSVERPDGSNFTLKIRSTKLEDSAMYFCASSGQGAGEKLFFGSGTQLSVL.